This TCR beta chain is drawn from a study of human T cells and chemical hapten exposure. Per germline, CDR1 SEHNR and CDR2 FQNEAQ (reference sequence). The CDR3 spans 15 residues. J lost 3 bases, V lost 5 bases, and 9 bases had no gene match. Using its own MiXCR run on the RACE reads, TCRdb lists one record per CDR3 protein. This sample has some 110,000 distinct CDR3 sequences, with about 10% found just once. Noted time point: patch test 3, about 24 weeks after DPC sensitization. Documented treatment: therapeutic diphenylcyclopropenone sensitization with weekly scalp DPC. The receptor was isolated from a woman in her fifties or sixties with alopecia areata. Some clones in this sample may be carry-over from other donors' samples. The sequencing here drew on whole blood, taken in connection with sensitization to the hapten diphenylcyclopropenone (DPC). The rearrangement links TRBV7-9 to TRBJ2-7; 8 nucleotides agree with TRBD2. CDR3 protein: CASSQRVAGYYEQYF. In DNA, the CDR3 is TGTGCCAGCAGCCAGCGGGTAGCGGGATACTACGAGCAGTACTTC.